The sequence of this TCR beta chain was determined in a study of blood T cell repertoires in COVID-19. Some clones are missing from TCRdb's copy, which holds only in-frame ones; the method was immunoSEQ multiplex PCR. The top ten hold around 4% of the sample, which has roughly 69,000 clones, 70% to 90% seen once. Trimming at V came to 7 bases and at J to 5 bases, leaving 11 bases not matched to a gene. The germline CDR1 and CDR2 sequences are SGHRS and YFSETQ. This CDR3 has 15 amino acids. The sequencing sample was made of PBMCs or T cells enriched from blood (not recorded which). The chain combines TRBV5-1 with TRBJ2-7; 11 nucleotides match TRBD2. The receptor's source is a woman aged 40-49 years with acute COVID-19. The CDR3 reads CASRSGLAAADEQYF. CDR3 coding DNA: TGCGCCAGCCGTTCGGGACTAGCGGCGGCGGACGAGCAGTACTTC.